The entry that follows covers one TCR beta chain sequence. Its antigen is not known. PCR employed 60 Vbeta and 13 Jbeta primers. Sequenced by immunoSEQ multiplex PCR; TCRdb stores in-frame clones only, minus some. This sample has 70,000 or so clones, with about 74% found just once. This entry is derived from a study of cytomegalovirus exposure and HLA in healthy donors. General study points: When a later analysis compared HLA-associated TCR beta chains with equally common others, the HLA-associated chains turned out to be more clonally expanded and to have lower generation probabilities.

Specimen: PBMCs. The source of this sequence is a woman aged 55-69 years in good health and CMV-seropositive.

Written as DNA, the CDR3 is TGTGCCAGCAGCTCAGGGATTGGGGCCTACAATGAGCAGTTCTTC. It codes for CASSSGIGAYNEQFF. This chain uses TRBV9 with TRBJ2-1; TRBD1 is a possible D gene (5 bases). With 4 bases removed from V and 2 bases from J, the gap between germline ends came to 13 bases. The germline gives CDR1 SGDLS, CDR2 YYNGEE. The length of the CDR3 is 15 residues.